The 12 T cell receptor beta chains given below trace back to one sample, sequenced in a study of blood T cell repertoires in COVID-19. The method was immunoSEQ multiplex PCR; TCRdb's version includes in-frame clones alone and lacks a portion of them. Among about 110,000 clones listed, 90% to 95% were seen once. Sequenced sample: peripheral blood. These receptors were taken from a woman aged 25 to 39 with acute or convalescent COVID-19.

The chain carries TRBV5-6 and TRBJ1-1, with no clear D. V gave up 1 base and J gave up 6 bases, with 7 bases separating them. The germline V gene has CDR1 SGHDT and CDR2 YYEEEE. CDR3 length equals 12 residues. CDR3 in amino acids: CASSLYSSEAFF. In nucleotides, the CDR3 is TGTGCCAGCAGCTTGTATTCTTCTGAAGCTTTCTTT.

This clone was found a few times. The CDR3 loop is CASSLNYAGTVNSPLHF. CDR3 sequence (DNA): TGCGCCAGCAGCCTCAATTACGCCGGGACAGTTAATTCACCCCTCCACTTT. V usage is TRBV5-1 and J usage is TRBJ1-6; 7 nucleotides align to TRBD1. The V segment lost 4 bases and the J segment 6 bases; nucleotides outside the gene matches: 13. The germline CDR1 and CDR2 sequences are SGHRS and YFSETQ. This CDR3 has 17 residues.

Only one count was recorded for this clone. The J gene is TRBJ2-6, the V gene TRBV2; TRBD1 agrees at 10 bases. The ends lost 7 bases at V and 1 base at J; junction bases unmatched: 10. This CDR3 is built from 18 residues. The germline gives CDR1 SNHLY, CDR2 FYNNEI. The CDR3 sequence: CASKSGTGARSGANVLTF. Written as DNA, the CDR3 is TGTGCCAGCAAATCCGGGACAGGGGCACGATCTGGGGCCAACGTCCTGACTTTC.

CDR3 sequence (DNA): TGTGCCAGCAGCTACACCCGGGTTGCGGGGGGATCAGATACGCAGTATTTT. This translates into CASSYTRVAGGSDTQYF. The chain is built from TRBV7-6 and TRBJ2-3; 8 bases match TRBD2. Germline V gene sequence: CDR1 SGHVS, CDR2 FNYEAQ. The CDR3 totals 17 residues. Unmatched junction bases numbered 13, after V lost 4 bases and J lost 4 bases. Full variable domain (outside the CDR3, taken from reference TRBV7-6 and TRBJ2-3): GAGVSQSPRYKVTKRGQDVALRCDPISGHVSLYWYRQALGQGPEFLTYFNYEAQQDKSGLPNDRFSAERPEGSISTLTIQRTEQRDSAMYRCASSYTRVAGGSDTQYFGPGTRLTVL.

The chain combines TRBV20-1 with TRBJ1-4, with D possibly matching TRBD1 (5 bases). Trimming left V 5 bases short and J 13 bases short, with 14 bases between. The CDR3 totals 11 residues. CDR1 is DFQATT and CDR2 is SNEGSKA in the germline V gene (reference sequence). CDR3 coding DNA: TGCAGTGCTCATGGGGGGTACAGACTGTTTTTT. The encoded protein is CSAHGGYRLFF.

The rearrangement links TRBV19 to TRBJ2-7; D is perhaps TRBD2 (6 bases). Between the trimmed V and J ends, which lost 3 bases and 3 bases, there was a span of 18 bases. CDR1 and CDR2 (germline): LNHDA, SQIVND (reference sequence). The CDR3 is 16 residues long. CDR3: CASSMVDGTDFYEQYF. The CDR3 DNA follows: TGTGCCAGTAGTATGGTGGACGGGACTGACTTCTACGAGCAGTACTTC.

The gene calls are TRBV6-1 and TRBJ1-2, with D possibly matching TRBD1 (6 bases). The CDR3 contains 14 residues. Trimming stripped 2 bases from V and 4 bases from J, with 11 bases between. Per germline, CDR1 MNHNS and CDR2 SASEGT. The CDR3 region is CASSEQTGSYGYTF. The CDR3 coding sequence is TGTGCCAGCAGTGAACAGACAGGTTCCTATGGCTACACCTTC.

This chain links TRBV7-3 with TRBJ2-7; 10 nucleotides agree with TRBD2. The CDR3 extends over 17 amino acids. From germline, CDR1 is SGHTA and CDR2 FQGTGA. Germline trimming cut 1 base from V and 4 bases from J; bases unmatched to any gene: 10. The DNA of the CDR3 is TGTGCCAGCAGCTTAATGCGGCTAGCGGGAGTATTTTACGAGCAGTACTTC. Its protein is CASSLMRLAGVFYEQYF.

This CDR3 is CASSWFSATNEKLFF. The CDR3 DNA sequence: TGTGCCAGCAGTTGGTTTTCAGCAACTAATGAAAAACTGTTTTTT. The V gene is TRBV28, the J gene TRBJ1-4; no clear D gene. Germline lookup yields CDR1 MDHEN and CDR2 SYDVKM. The CDR3 covers 15 residues. Between the trimmed V and J ends, which lost 4 bases and 0 bases, there was a span of 9 bases.

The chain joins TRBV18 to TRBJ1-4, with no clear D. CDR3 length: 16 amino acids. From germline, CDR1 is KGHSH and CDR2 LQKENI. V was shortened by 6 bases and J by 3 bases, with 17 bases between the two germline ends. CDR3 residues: CASSLNGGEANEKLFF. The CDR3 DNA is TGTGCCAGCTCCCTCAACGGAGGCGAGGCTAATGAAAAACTGTTTTTT. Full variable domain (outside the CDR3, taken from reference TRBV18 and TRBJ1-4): NAGVMQNPRHLVRRRGQEARLRCSPMKGHSHVYWYRQLPEEGLKFMVYLQKENIIDESGMPKERFSAEFPKEGPSILRIQQVVRGDSAAYFCASSLNGGEANEKLFFGSGTQLSVL.

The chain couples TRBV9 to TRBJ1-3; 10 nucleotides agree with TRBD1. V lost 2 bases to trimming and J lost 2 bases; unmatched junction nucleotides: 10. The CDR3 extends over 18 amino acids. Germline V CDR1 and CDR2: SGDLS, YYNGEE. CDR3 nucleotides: TGTGCCAGCAGCGTGGGACAGGGGAGTGTAACGGCTGGAAACACCATATATTTT. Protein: CASSVGQGSVTAGNTIYF.

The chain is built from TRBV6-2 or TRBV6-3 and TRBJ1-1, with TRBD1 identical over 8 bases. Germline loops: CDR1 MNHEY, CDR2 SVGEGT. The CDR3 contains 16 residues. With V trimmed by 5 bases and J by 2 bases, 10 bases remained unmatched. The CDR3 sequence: CASSLPGQVLNTEAFF. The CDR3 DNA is TGTGCCAGCAGTCTCCCGGGACAGGTGCTTAACACTGAAGCTTTCTTT.